A selection of T cell receptor beta chains follows, all from one sample in a study of cytomegalovirus exposure and HLA in healthy donors. Sequenced by immunoSEQ multiplex PCR; TCRdb stores in-frame clones only, minus some. The sample gives approximately 100,000 clones, approximately 82% of which show up once; 1.2% is in the top ten. Sequencing input: PBMCs. These receptors were taken from a woman aged 18-30 years in good health and CMV-seronegative. CDR3s include the opening cysteine and the closing phenylalanine or tryptophan. The order of the fields is clone size, D gene, J gene, V gene, CDR3 DNA, CDR3 protein. The D gene is left open where the match is weak. Expanded clones get a size class; other rows say once, few or many, or leave the size out.

clone_size: .
d_call: TRBD2
j_call: TRBJ2-7
v_call: TRBV11-2
cdr3_nt: TGTGCCAGCAGCTTTGGCATAGCGGGGGGTCCTACGTCCTACGAGCAGTACTTC
cdr3_aa: CASSFGIAGGPTSYEQYF

clone_size: .
d_call: TRBD2
j_call: TRBJ2-5
v_call: TRBV11-2
cdr3_nt: TGTGCCAGCAGCTGGGGACTAGCGGGGGGGCTGGACCAAGAGACCCAGTACTTC
cdr3_aa: CASSWGLAGGLDQETQYF

clone_size: .
d_call: .
j_call: TRBJ2-2
v_call: TRBV5-1
cdr3_nt: TGCGCCAGCAGCTTGGCCAACCAGGGGAATCCCGGGGAGCTGTTTTTT
cdr3_aa: CASSLANQGNPGELFF

clone_size: .
d_call: .
j_call: TRBJ1-2
v_call: TRBV7-2
cdr3_nt: TGTGCCAGCAGCTTAAATCACATGGCCCCCGATGGCTACACCTTC
cdr3_aa: CASSLNHMAPDGYTF

clone_size: .
d_call: .
j_call: TRBJ2-7
v_call: TRBV5-4
cdr3_nt: TGTGCCAGCAGACCCCTACCGGACAGAATATACGAGCAGTACTTC
cdr3_aa: CASRPLPDRIYEQYF

clone_size: .
d_call: .
j_call: TRBJ1-2
v_call: TRBV19
cdr3_nt: TGTGCCAGTACCTTCGCAGGGACTAACTATGGCTACACCTTC
cdr3_aa: CASTFAGTNYGYTF

clone_size: .
d_call: TRBD2
j_call: TRBJ2-2
v_call: TRBV28
cdr3_nt: TGTGCCAGCAGTTATCTTGGACTAGCGGGCCCTCGGAGCACCGGGGAGCTGTTTTTT
cdr3_aa: CASSYLGLAGPRSTGELFF

clone_size: .
d_call: TRBD1
j_call: TRBJ1-6
v_call: TRBV6-5
cdr3_nt: TGTGCCAGCAGTAGTCTGGACAGGGGATCTTCACCCCTCCACTTT
cdr3_aa: CASSSLDRGSSPLHF

clone_size: .
d_call: TRBD2
j_call: TRBJ2-1
v_call: TRBV7-3
cdr3_nt: TGTGCCAGCAGCTTGGGACTAGCCCATGAGCAGTTCTTC
cdr3_aa: CASSLGLAHEQFF

clone_size: once
d_call: TRBD2
j_call: TRBJ2-1
v_call: TRBV2
cdr3_nt: TGTGCCAGCGGACTAGCGGGAGTCCCCAATGAGCAGTTCTTC
cdr3_aa: CASGLAGVPNEQFF

clone_size: .
d_call: .
j_call: TRBJ1-2
v_call: TRBV9
cdr3_nt: TGTGCCAGCAGGCGACAGGATTATTACACCTTC
cdr3_aa: CASRRQDYYTF

clone_size: .
d_call: TRBD1
j_call: TRBJ2-5
v_call: TRBV29-1
cdr3_nt: TGCAGCGTCTTGGACAGGGGGAGAGAGACCCAGTACTTC
cdr3_aa: CSVLDRGRETQYF

clone_size: .
d_call: TRBD1
j_call: TRBJ2-7
v_call: TRBV7-6
cdr3_nt: TGTGCCAGCAGCTGGGGACAGGGTCCATCCTACGAGCAGTACTTC
cdr3_aa: CASSWGQGPSYEQYF

clone_size: .
d_call: .
j_call: TRBJ1-2
v_call: TRBV30
cdr3_nt: TGTGCCTGGAGTCCCGGACAGCCCTATGGCTACACCTTC
cdr3_aa: CAWSPGQPYGYTF

clone_size: .
d_call: .
j_call: TRBJ1-3
v_call: TRBV30
cdr3_nt: TGTGCCTGGAGTTTAACAGGGCAAGGAAACACCATATATTTT
cdr3_aa: CAWSLTGQGNTIYF

clone_size: .
d_call: .
j_call: TRBJ2-7
v_call: TRBV28
cdr3_nt: TGTGCCAGCAGTTTCAGGGGCGGAGAGCAGTACTTC
cdr3_aa: CASSFRGGEQYF

clone_size: .
d_call: .
j_call: TRBJ2-7
v_call: TRBV5-4
cdr3_nt: TGTGCCAGCAGCCGGGGTCGGGCCGGTGCCTCCTACGAGCAGTACTTC
cdr3_aa: CASSRGRAGASYEQYF

clone_size: .
d_call: .
j_call: TRBJ2-1
v_call: TRBV4-3
cdr3_nt: TGCGCCAGCAGCCCCATGCCCGGCGGGGGCCCCTTATACAATGAGCAGTTCTTC
cdr3_aa: CASSPMPGGGPLYNEQFF

clone_size: once
d_call: TRBD1
j_call: TRBJ2-7
v_call: TRBV11-2
cdr3_nt: TGTGCCAGCAGCAAAGTGGGGACAGGAAGGTACGAGCAGTACTTC
cdr3_aa: CASSKVGTGRYEQYF

clone_size: .
d_call: TRBD2
j_call: TRBJ2-2
v_call: TRBV19
cdr3_nt: TGTGCCAGTAGTATAGACCCGGGGGGCGGGGAGCTGTTTTTT
cdr3_aa: CASSIDPGGGELFF

clone_size: .
d_call: TRBD2
j_call: TRBJ2-3
v_call: TRBV7-3
cdr3_nt: TGTGCCAGCAGCTTATCCCCGCTAGCGGGGACAGATACGCAGTATTTT
cdr3_aa: CASSLSPLAGTDTQYF

clone_size: .
d_call: TRBD1
j_call: TRBJ2-5
v_call: TRBV6-6
cdr3_nt: TGTGCCAGCCGGACAGGGAGGGAGACCCAGTACTTC
cdr3_aa: CASRTGRETQYF

clone_size: .
d_call: TRBD1
j_call: TRBJ2-2
v_call: TRBV15
cdr3_nt: TGTGCCACCAGCAGAAGACAGGGCGGGACCGGGGAGCTGTTTTTT
cdr3_aa: CATSRRQGGTGELFF

clone_size: .
d_call: TRBD1
j_call: TRBJ1-2
v_call: TRBV6-5
cdr3_nt: TGTGCCAGCAGTTACTATGGGACAGGGGGTGGCTACACCTTC
cdr3_aa: CASSYYGTGGGYTF

clone_size: few
d_call: .
j_call: TRBJ2-2
v_call: TRBV19
cdr3_nt: TGTGCCAGTCTGCCCCAGCGGGTTGGCACCGGGGAGCTGTTTTTT
cdr3_aa: CASLPQRVGTGELFF